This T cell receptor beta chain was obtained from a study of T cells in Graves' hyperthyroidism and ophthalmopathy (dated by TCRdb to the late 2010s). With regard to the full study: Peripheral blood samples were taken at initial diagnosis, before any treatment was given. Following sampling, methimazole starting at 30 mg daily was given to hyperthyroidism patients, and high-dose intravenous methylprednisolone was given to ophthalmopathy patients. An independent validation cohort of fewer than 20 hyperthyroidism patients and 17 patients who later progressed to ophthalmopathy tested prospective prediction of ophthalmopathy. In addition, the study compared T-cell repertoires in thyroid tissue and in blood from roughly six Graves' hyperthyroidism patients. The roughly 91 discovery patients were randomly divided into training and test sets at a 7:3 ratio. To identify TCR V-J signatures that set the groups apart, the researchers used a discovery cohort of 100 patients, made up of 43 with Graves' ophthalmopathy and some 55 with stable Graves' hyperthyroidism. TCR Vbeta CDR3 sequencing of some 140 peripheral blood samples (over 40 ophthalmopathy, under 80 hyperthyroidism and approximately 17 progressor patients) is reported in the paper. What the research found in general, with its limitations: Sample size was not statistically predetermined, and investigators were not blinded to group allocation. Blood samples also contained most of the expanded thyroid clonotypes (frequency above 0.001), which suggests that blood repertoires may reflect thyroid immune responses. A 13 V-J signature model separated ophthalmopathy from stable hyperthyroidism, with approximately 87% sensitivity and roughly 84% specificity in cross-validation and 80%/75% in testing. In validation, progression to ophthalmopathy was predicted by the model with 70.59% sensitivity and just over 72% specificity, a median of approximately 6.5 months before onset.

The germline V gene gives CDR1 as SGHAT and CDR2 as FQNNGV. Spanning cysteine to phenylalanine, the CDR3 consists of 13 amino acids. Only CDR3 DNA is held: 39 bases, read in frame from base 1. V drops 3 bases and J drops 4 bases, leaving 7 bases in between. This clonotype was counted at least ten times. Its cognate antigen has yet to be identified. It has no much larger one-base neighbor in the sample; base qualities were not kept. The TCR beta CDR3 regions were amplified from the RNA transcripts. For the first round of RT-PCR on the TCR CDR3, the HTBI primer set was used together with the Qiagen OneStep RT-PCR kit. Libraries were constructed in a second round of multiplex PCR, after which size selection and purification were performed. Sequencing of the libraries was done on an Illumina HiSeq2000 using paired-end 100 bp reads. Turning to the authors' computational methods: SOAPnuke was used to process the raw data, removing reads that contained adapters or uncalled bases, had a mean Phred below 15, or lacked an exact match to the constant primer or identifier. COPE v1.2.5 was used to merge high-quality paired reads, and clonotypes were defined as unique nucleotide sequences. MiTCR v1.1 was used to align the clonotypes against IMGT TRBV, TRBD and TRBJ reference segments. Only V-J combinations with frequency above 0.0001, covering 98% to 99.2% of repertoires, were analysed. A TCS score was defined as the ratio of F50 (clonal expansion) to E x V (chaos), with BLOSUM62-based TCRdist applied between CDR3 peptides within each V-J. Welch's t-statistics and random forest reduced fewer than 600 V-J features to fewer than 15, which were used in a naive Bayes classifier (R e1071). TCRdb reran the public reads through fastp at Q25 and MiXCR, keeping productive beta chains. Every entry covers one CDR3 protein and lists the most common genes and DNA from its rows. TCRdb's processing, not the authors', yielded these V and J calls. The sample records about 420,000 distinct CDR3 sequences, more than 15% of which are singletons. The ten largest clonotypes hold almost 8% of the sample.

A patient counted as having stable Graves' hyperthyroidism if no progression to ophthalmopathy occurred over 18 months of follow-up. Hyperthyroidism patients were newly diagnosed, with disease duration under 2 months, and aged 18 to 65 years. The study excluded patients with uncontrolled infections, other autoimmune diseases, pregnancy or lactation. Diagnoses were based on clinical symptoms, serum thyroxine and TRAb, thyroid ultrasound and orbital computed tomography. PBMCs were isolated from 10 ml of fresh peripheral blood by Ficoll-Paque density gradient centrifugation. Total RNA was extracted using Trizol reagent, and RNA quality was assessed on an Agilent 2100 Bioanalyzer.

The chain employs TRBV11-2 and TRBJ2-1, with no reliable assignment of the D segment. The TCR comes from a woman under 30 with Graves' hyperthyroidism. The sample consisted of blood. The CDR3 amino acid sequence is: CASSFDAYNEQFF. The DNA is TGTGCCAGCAGCTTTGACGCTTACAATGAGCAGTTCTTC.